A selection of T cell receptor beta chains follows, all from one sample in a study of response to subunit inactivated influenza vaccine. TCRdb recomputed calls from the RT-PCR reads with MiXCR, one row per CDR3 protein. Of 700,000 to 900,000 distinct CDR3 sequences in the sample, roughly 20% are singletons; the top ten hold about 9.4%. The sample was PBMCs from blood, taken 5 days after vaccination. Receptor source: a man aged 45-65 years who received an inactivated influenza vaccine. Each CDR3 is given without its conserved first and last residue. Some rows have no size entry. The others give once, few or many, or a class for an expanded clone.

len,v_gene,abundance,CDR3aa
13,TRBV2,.,ASSEDSLSNQPQH
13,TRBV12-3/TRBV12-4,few,ASTQDISRDSPLH
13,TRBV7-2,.,ASSPGSDITYEQY
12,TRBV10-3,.,AARPSQSPYEQY
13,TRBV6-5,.,ASSYEWAARDTQY
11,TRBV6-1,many,ASSDLKNTEAF
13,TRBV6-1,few,ASRQLAGGVNEQF
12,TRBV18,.,ASSPLSVPETQY
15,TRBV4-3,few,ASSQDSTGTGGYEQY
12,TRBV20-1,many,SAWTSGTYNEQF
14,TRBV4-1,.,ASSKERSILSYEQY
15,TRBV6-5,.,ASSYAETGVVTDTQY
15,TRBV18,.,ASSPRLAGNSYNEQF
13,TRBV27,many,ASSLGTGFSNGYT
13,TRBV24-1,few,ATGGRETSYNEQF
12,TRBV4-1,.,ASSPRSGEETQY
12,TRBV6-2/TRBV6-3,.,ASSYTGSPGELF
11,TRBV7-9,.,ASSLGQGAAQY
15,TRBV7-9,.,ASSLVGGLAGKDEQF
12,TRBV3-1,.,ASSPGTNPETQY
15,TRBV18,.,ASSRTGGSVDLYEQY
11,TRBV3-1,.,ASSQGQAGEAF
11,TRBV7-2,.,ASSLDRRDIQC
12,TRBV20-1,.,SARALGLGEKLF
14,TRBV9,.,ASSVGTGASTDTQY
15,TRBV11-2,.,ASSLVGFMRGKYEQY
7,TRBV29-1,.,SVLEGPN
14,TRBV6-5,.,ASSYSIRGRKYEQY
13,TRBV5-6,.,ASSSPDRTSSTQY
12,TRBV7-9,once,ASSLRDRAVAQF
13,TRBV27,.,ASSLFGTLFVEQF
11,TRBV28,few,ASSRGTGNEQY
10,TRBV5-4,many,ASSPWGETQY
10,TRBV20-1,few,SARYLGQPQH
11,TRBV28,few,ASSFAVGDTQY
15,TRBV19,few,ASRLRWDRGRTGELF
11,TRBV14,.,ASSQGAGGINT